Below are 23 T cell receptor beta chains sequenced from a single sample in a study of a mutant IDH1 vaccine in newly diagnosed glioma. These receptors lack a known antigen. The assay was immunoSEQ multiplex PCR, and TCRdb's table has in-frame clones only and misses some. This table has 20,000 to 30,000 clones, 79% appearing once. Noted time point: week 11, during vaccination. The investigators gave 300 ug of mutant IDH1 20-mer peptide in each vaccine dose, together with topical imiquimod. Sequencing used PBMCs, obtained from a glioma patient whose treatment included an IDH1 peptide vaccine. The receptor source for this set is a man in his forties or fifties with glioma.

A few counts support this clone. The CDR3 coding sequence is TGTGCCTGGAGTAGAAGCAATTCCTACGAGCAGTACGTC. Translating gives CAWSRSNSYEQYV. The V gene is TRBV30, the J gene TRBJ2-7; no clear D. CDR1 and CDR2 (germline): GTSNPN, SVGIG (reference sequence). V lost 2 bases and J lost 1, with 9 bases in between. The CDR3 runs to 13 residues.

This chain links TRBV11-2 with TRBJ2-1; D not resolved. The CDR3 length is 13 residues. Germline V CDR1 and CDR2: SGHAT, FQNNGV. Trimming removed 0 bases at V and 7 bases at J, with 7 bases between. In DNA, the CDR3 is TGTGCCAGCAGCTTAGACCACGCGAATGAGCAGTTCTTC. This encodes CASSLDHANEQFF.

The chain links TRBV7-2 to TRBJ2-1; 10 bases line up with TRBD2. The CDR3 is 18 amino acids. The ends lost 2 bases at V and 4 bases at J; junction bases unmatched: 11. CDR1 and CDR2 (germline): SGHTA, FQGNSA. The CDR3 sequence: CASSLFPPSGSIYNEQFF. CDR3 sequence (DNA): TGTGCCAGCAGCTTATTCCCCCCTAGCGGGAGCATTTACAATGAGCAGTTCTTC.

The chain couples TRBV2 to TRBJ2-3; no reliable D call. There are 17 residues in the CDR3. Germline V gives CDR1 SNHLY, CDR2 FYNNEI. V lost 2 bases and J 2 bases, leaving 17 bases between the germline ends. DNA for the CDR3: TGTGCCAGCAGTGAAATTCGCTTTCGATTAGACACAGATACGCAGTATTTT. It translates to CASSEIRFRLDTDTQYF.

The chain links TRBV5-1 to TRBJ2-3; 11 bases are a match to TRBD2. V gave up 1 base and J gave up 3 bases; unmatched junction bases: 4. This CDR3 contains 16 residues. CDR1 and CDR2 from the germline V gene are SGHRS and YFSETQ. CDR3 DNA sequence: TGCGCCAGCAGCTTGACTAGCGGGAGAGGGACAGATACGCAGTATTTT. The encoded protein is CASSLTSGRGTDTQYF.

This clone occurred once. The chain carries TRBV6-1 and TRBJ2-1; either TRBD1 or TRBD2 may supply D (6 bases each). In germline, CDR1 is MNHNS, CDR2 SASEGT. The CDR3 length is 15 residues. V shed 10 bases and J shed 4 bases, with 20 bases lying between them. The chain's CDR3 is CAISRGTSQYNEQFF. The CDR3 region has the DNA TGTGCCATTTCGAGGGGGACTTCACAGTACAATGAGCAGTTCTTC.

V and J are TRBV27 and TRBJ2-1; 8 bases fit TRBD2. Germline CDR1 and CDR2: MNHEY and SMNVEV (reference sequence). Trimming removed 5 bases from V and 9 bases from J; junction bases left unmatched: 6. The CDR3 is made up of 13 amino acids. Written as DNA, the CDR3 is TGTGCCAGCAGTGTCCACGGGGGGGGTGAGCAGTTCTTC. Its protein is CASSVHGGGEQFF.

V is TRBV6-1 and J is TRBJ1-1; D gene uncertain. The V and J ends lost 7 bases and 1 base respectively, with 10 bases between them. Germline CDR1 MNHNS, CDR2 SASEGT. CDR3 length: 13 amino acids. The CDR3 DNA sequence: TGTGCCAGCAACCTGGCGGAGAACACTGAAGCTTTCTTT. Translation gives CASNLAENTEAFF.

The CDR3: CSVPDGQGLNYGYTF. The CDR3 DNA sequence: TGCAGCGTCCCAGATGGGCAGGGGCTGAACTATGGCTACACCTTC. The chain has TRBV29-1 and TRBJ1-2; D is possibly TRBD1 (6 bases). The CDR3 is 15 amino acids. Germline assignment: CDR1 SQVTM and CDR2 ANQGSEA. V gave up 6 bases and J gave up 2 bases, with 19 bases separating them. Supplemented by reference TRBV29-1 and TRBJ1-2, the full variable domain reads SAVISQKPSRDICQRGTSLTIQCQVDSQVTMMFWYRQQPGQSLTLIATANQGSEATYESGFVIDKFPISRPNLTFSTLTVSNMSPEDSSIYLCSVPDGQGLNYGYTFGSGTRLTVV.

The V call is TRBV4-3, the J call TRBJ2-3; 10 bases map to TRBD2. CDR1 LGHNA and CDR2 YSLEER come from the germline V gene. The ends lost 5 bases at V and 3 bases at J; junction bases unmatched: 11. This CDR3 has 17 amino acids. In DNA form, the CDR3 reads TGCGCCAGCAGCTTTGGTTGGGCTAGCGGGAGTACAGATACGCAGTATTTT. Encoded protein: CASSFGWASGSTDTQYF.

The chain uses TRBV15 and TRBJ1-5; D gene uncertain. V was clipped by 1 base and J by 0 bases, with 4 bases between them. Germline CDR1 and CDR2: LNHNV and YYDKDF (reference sequence). The CDR3 is 14 residues long. The CDR3 region has the DNA TGTGCCACCAGCAGAGGTTTTAGCAATCAGCCCCAGCATTTT. Its translation is CATSRGFSNQPQHF.

The chain combines TRBV27 with TRBJ1-3; D remains unclear. The CDR3 covers 11 residues. Trimming shortened V by 8 bases and J by 2 bases, and 4 bases separated the two germline ends. Germline assignment: CDR1 MNHEY and CDR2 SMNVEV (reference sequence). CDR3 protein: CASAAGNTIYF. Written as DNA, the CDR3 is TGTGCCAGCGCTGCTGGAAACACCATATATTTT.

The V call is TRBV30, the J call TRBJ1-4; D unclear. Trimming took 3 bases from V and 4 from J, leaving 9 bases between them. Germline V gene data show CDR1 as GTSNPN and CDR2 as SVGIG (reference sequence). The length of the CDR3 is 13 residues. The CDR3 DNA is TGTGCCTGGAGCTATATTATTAATGAAAAACTGTTTTTT. Amino acid sequence: CAWSYIINEKLFF.

The V gene is TRBV5-1, the J gene TRBJ2-3; D possibly uses TRBD1 or TRBD2 (5 bases each). The V end lost 0 bases, the J end lost 0 bases, and 11 bases lay between the germline ends. The CDR3 loop spans 16 amino acids. CDR1 and CDR2 (germline): SGHRS, YFSETQ. The chain's CDR3 is CASSLEGRLSTDTQYF. CDR3 nucleotides: TGCGCCAGCAGCTTGGAGGGACGCCTTAGCACAGATACGCAGTATTTT.

This clone was counted between two and nine times. The J gene is TRBJ1-1, the V gene TRBV10-3; tentative D call: TRBD1 (5 bases). This CDR3 is built from 15 residues. Germline assignment: CDR1 ENHRY and CDR2 SYGVKD. Deletions cut 2 bases from V and 1 base from J, with 11 bases between. CDR3 DNA: TGTGCCATCAGTGAGCCGGGACGTTCGAACACTGAAGCTTTCTTT. Amino acid sequence: CAISEPGRSNTEAFF.

The chain joins TRBV5-1 to TRBJ1-1; no firm D call. The germline CDR1 and CDR2 sequences are SGHRS and YFSETQ. With 0 bases removed from V and 0 bases from J, the gap between germline ends came to 6 bases. The CDR3 contains 14 residues. In nucleotides, the CDR3 is TGCGCCAGCAGCTTGGGGGCCGTGAACACTGAAGCTTTCTTT. It is translated as CASSLGAVNTEAFF.

The rearrangement links TRBV4-3 to TRBJ2-1, with 10 bases matching TRBD2. The CDR3 contains 16 residues. Germline CDR1 is LGHNA and CDR2 is YSLEER. V gave up 4 bases and J gave up 4 bases; unmatched junction bases: 7. The CDR3 region is CASSLTLAGVYNEQFF. CDR3 sequence (DNA): TGCGCCAGCAGCCTGACCCTAGCGGGAGTATACAATGAGCAGTTCTTC.

The J gene is TRBJ1-1, the V gene TRBV11-2; weak D call: TRBD1 (6 bases). Trimming took off 4 bases at V and 3 bases at J, with 18 bases between the two ends. The germline gives CDR1 SGHAT, CDR2 FQNNGV. The CDR3 runs 16 residues. DNA of the CDR3: TGTGCCAGCAGCTCCATTTGGGGGGGCCGGGACACTGAAGCTTTCTTT. Translating it yields CASSSIWGGRDTEAFF. Using reference TRBV11-2 and TRBJ1-1 for the parts outside the CDR3, the full variable domain is EAGVAQSPRYKIIEKRQSVAFWCNPISGHATLYWYQQILGQGPKLLIQFQNNGVVDDSQLPKDRFSAERLKGVDSTLKIQPAKLEDSAVYLCASSSIWGGRDTEAFFGQGTRLTVV.

V is TRBV5-8 and J is TRBJ2-5, with TRBD1 matching 8 bases. The length of the CDR3 is 16 residues. The V gene's germline CDR1 is SGHTS and CDR2 YDEGEE. The trim removed 4 bases at V and 2 bases at J, leaving 10 bases unmatched. The CDR3 spells CASSPGQGSRQETQYF. The DNA of the CDR3 is TGTGCCAGCAGCCCTGGACAGGGATCGAGGCAAGAGACCCAGTACTTC.

This clone was counted between two and nine times. The sample contains more than one DNA sequence encoding this CDR3. The chain couples TRBV6-4 to TRBJ2-1; TRBD2 is a possible D gene (6 bases). The CDR3 totals 15 residues. Germline V gene lookup returns CDR1 MRHNA and CDR2 SNTAGT. Trimming left V 0 bases short and J 0 bases short, with 6 bases between. The CDR3 DNA reads as TGTGCCAGCAGTGACTCAGCGGGCTCCTACAATGAGCAGTTCTTC. This codes for CASSDSAGSYNEQFF.

This chain links TRBV4-3 with TRBJ2-5; D gene uncertain. This CDR3 has 14 residues. The germline V gene encodes CDR1 LGHNA and CDR2 YSLEER. Trimming shortened V by 0 bases and J by 4 bases, and 9 bases separated the two germline ends. The CDR3 loop reads CASSQEPYGETQYF. The CDR3 nucleotides are TGCGCCAGCAGCCAAGAACCATATGGAGAGACCCAGTACTTC.

The V call is TRBV7-9, the J call TRBJ2-5; D possibly corresponds to TRBD1 (6 bases). The CDR3 sequence is 17 residues long. V was pared by 4 bases and J by 5 bases, with 23 bases between. CDR1 and CDR2 (germline): SEHNR, FQNEAQ (reference sequence). The CDR3 spells CASSSYRDTTARETQYF. In DNA form, the CDR3 reads TGTGCCAGCAGCTCCTATCGGGACACCACTGCCCGGGAGACCCAGTACTTC.

This clone was counted a few times. This chain connects TRBV7-2 to TRBJ2-5, with 7 bases aligning to TRBD1. This CDR3 comprises 14 residues. Trimming cost V 5 bases and J 5 bases; bases outside gene matches: 8. The germline V gene has CDR1 SGHTA and CDR2 FQGNSA. CDR3 residues: CASSVQGVLETQYF. The CDR3 coding sequence is TGTGCCAGCAGCGTCCAGGGGGTGCTGGAGACCCAGTACTTC.